One and the same sample provided the 27 T cell receptor beta chains below, sequenced in a study of CD8 T cells in ankylosing spondylitis. General study results and limits: Ankylosing spondylitis blood appeared to carry a characteristic TCR beta motif of roughly eight highly homologous variants.

No antigen has been assigned to these receptors. TCRdb fed the 5' RACE reads into MiXCR, producing one record per CDR3 protein. Found here are 750,000 to 850,000 distinct CDR3 sequences, around 11% of them singletons; the top ten hold about 0.49%. The material sequenced was blood, either unsorted or a sorted T cell fraction (not recorded which). All receptors come from a male donor with ankylosing spondylitis.

The chain carries TRBV6-1 and TRBJ1-2, with D hard to call. CDR1 is MNHNS, CDR2 SASEGT, per germline. The ends were cut back, 4 bases at V and 2 bases at J, with 14 bases in the middle. This CDR3 is built from 15 residues. The DNA of the CDR3 is TGTGCCAGCAGTGTATCCGGGATCCTAAACTATGGCTACACCTTC. It specifies CASSVSGILNYGYTF.

This clonotype came up many times. The rearrangement links TRBV27 to TRBJ2-1; a weak D match, TRBD2 (6 bases). CDR1 and CDR2 (germline): MNHEY, SMNVEV (reference sequence). Trimming removed 5 bases at V and 0 bases at J, with 11 bases between. The CDR3 spans 15 residues. The CDR3: CASSPRGNSYNEQFF. As DNA, the CDR3 is TGTGCCAGCAGTCCTCGGGGGAACTCCTACAATGAGCAGTTCTTC.

This clonotype was observed a handful of times. CDR3 in DNA: TGCAGTGCTAGTGCCAGGACAGGGGACGCCGAGCAGTACTTC. Translating gives CSASARTGDAEQYF. The J gene is TRBJ2-7, the V gene TRBV20-1; TRBD1 matches 9 bases. Germline V gene lookup returns CDR1 DFQATT and CDR2 SNEGSKA (reference sequence). J lost 6 bases, V lost 3 bases, and 9 bases had no gene match. This CDR3 contains 14 residues.

This sequence joins TRBV20-1 and TRBJ2-2; the match to TRBD1 covers 8 bases. Germline V CDR1 and CDR2: DFQATT, SNEGSKA (reference sequence). V was clipped by 5 bases and J by 4 bases; unmatched bases: 6. The CDR3 runs 14 residues. CDR3 amino acids: CSASDRVATGELFF. CDR3 coding DNA: TGCAGTGCTTCGGACAGGGTGGCCACCGGGGAGCTGTTTTTT.

This clonotype was observed a few times. The chain combines TRBV9 with TRBJ1-1, with D uncertain. This CDR3 has 14 residues. Germline V CDR1 and CDR2: SGDLS, YYNGEE. With 3 bases removed from V and 0 bases from J, the gap between germline ends came to 9 bases. This chain's CDR3 is CASSGPTMNTEAFF. The CDR3 DNA follows: TGTGCCAGCAGCGGACCAACCATGAACACTGAAGCTTTCTTT.

This sequence joins TRBV7-8 and TRBJ2-2; the D is unclear. Germline CDR1 and CDR2: SGHVS and FQNEAQ. The length of the CDR3 is 16 residues. Trimming removed 2 bases from V and 0 bases from J, with 10 bases in between. CDR3 amino acids: CASSLSGSANTGELFF. DNA of the CDR3: TGTGCCAGCAGCTTATCCGGCAGCGCGAACACCGGGGAGCTGTTTTTT.

The genes are TRBV5-4 and TRBJ1-2, with D hard to call. V was shortened by 2 bases and J by 6 bases, with 8 bases between the two germline ends. Per germline, CDR1 SGHNT and CDR2 YYREEE (reference sequence). There are 12 residues in the CDR3. CDR3 sequence reads: CASSFPTDGYTF. The CDR3 DNA sequence: TGTGCCAGCAGCTTCCCGACGGATGGCTACACCTTC. The variable domain in full, completed from reference TRBV5-4 and TRBJ1-2, reads ETGVTQSPTHLIKTRGQQVTLRCSSQSGHNTVSWYQQALGQGPQFIFQYYREEENGRGNFPPRFSGLQFPNYSSELNVNALELDDSALYLCASSFPTDGYTFGSGTRLTVV.

The V gene is TRBV7-8, the J gene TRBJ1-6, with no clear D. Germline-derived CDR1 and CDR2 are SGHVS and FQNEAQ. The CDR3 has 13 amino acids. V lost 3 bases to trimming and J lost 12 bases, with 12 bases between them. CDR3 sequence (DNA): TGTGCCAGCAGCTTCAGTGGACGCGTACCCCTCCACTTT. Translation gives CASSFSGRVPLHF. Variable domain in full (rest from reference TRBV7-8 and TRBJ1-6): GAGVSQSPRYKVAKRGQDVALRCDPISGHVSLFWYQQALGQGPEFLTYFQNEAQLDKSGLPSDRFFAERPEGSVSTLKIQRTQQEDSAVYLCASSFSGRVPLHFGNGTRLTVT.

This clonotype was observed at least ten times. The chain recombines TRBV20-1 with TRBJ2-1; D perhaps matches TRBD1 (6 bases). Germline V lookup: CDR1 DFQATT, CDR2 SNEGSKA (reference sequence). Trimming removed 6 bases at V and 3 bases at J, with 12 bases between. CDR3 length: 13 amino acids. The chain's CDR3 is CSAGRGNYNEQFF. CDR3 nucleotides: TGCAGTGCGGGAAGGGGGAACTACAATGAGCAGTTCTTC.

This clonotype has just a few counts. V usage is TRBV5-1 and J usage is TRBJ2-4; TRBD1 aligns across 10 bases. Germline CDR1 reads SGHRS; CDR2 reads YFSETQ. Trimming cost V 3 bases and J 8 bases; bases outside gene matches: 2. There are 13 residues in the CDR3. This CDR3 reads CASSWDRGDIQYF. CDR3 sequence (DNA): TGCGCCAGCAGCTGGGACAGGGGTGACATTCAGTACTTC.

This chain joins TRBV6-2 or TRBV6-3 and TRBJ1-1, with D perhaps TRBD1 (5 bases). The CDR3 covers 18 residues. The germline V and J ends were trimmed by 0 bases and 4 bases, with 21 bases remaining between them. Germline CDR1 MNHEY, CDR2 SVGEGT. For the CDR3, the DNA is TGTGCCAGCAGTTACTCGCCAGGGTTTTTAGGGAGGAGCACTGAAGCTTTCTTT. As protein: CASSYSPGFLGRSTEAFF.

This clonotype occurred a few times. This rearrangement joins TRBV4-3 to TRBJ2-5, with D perhaps matching TRBD2 (6 bases). The CDR3 runs 15 residues. CDR1 and CDR2 from the germline V gene are LGHNA and YSLEER. Trimming stripped 0 bases from V and 5 bases from J, with 13 bases between. Written as DNA, the CDR3 is TGCGCCAGCAGCCAAGAGACTAGTCTGGGGGAGACCCAGTACTTC. It codes for CASSQETSLGETQYF.

This clonotype has just a few counts. The CDR3 loop is CASSQILPDSLYNEQFF. The CDR3 nucleotides are TGCGCCAGCAGCCAAATCCTACCGGACTCCCTTTACAATGAGCAGTTCTTC. J is TRBJ2-1 and V is TRBV4-1, with D tentatively TRBD2 (5 bases). Germline assignment: CDR1 MGHRA and CDR2 YSYEKL. V was pared by 2 bases and J by 4 bases, with 18 bases between. CDR3 size: 17 residues.

In this sample, this clonotype turned up many times. The CDR3 sequence: CASSAPTGGYGYTF. The CDR3 DNA reads as TGTGCCAGCAGTGCCCCTACAGGGGGCTATGGCTACACCTTC. This chain connects TRBV25-1 to TRBJ1-2, with 8 bases that match TRBD1. CDR1 and CDR2 (germline): MGHDK, SYGVNS. This CDR3 has 14 amino acids. The trim removed 4 bases at V and 4 bases at J, leaving 5 bases unmatched.

The chain links TRBV6-5 to TRBJ1-3; tentatively, D is TRBD1 (6 bases). Trimming left V 2 bases short and J 2 bases short, with 10 bases between. The V gene's germline CDR1 is MNHEY and CDR2 SVGAGI. The CDR3 has 15 residues. The CDR3 protein is CASSYGSGAGNTIYF. CDR3 bases: TGTGCCAGCAGTTACGGGTCAGGGGCTGGAAACACCATATATTTT.

The genes are TRBV16 and TRBJ2-1; no clear D gene. CDR3 length: 14 amino acids. CDR1 is KGHSY and CDR2 is FQNENV in the germline V gene. Trimming stripped 0 bases from V and 11 bases from J, with 14 bases between. DNA of the CDR3: TGTGCCAGCAGCCAATCGGTCCAGGCCCTCAAGCAGTTCTTC. Its translation is CASSQSVQALKQFF.

This clonotype has at least ten counts. The chain joins TRBV29-1 to TRBJ2-5; tentatively, D is TRBD1 (6 bases). The germline V gene encodes CDR1 SQVTM and CDR2 ANQGSEA. V lost 6 bases to trimming and J lost 5 bases, with 16 bases between them. The CDR3 consists of 13 residues. CDR3 loop: CSVVGAGWETQYF. The DNA of the CDR3 is TGCAGCGTCGTGGGGGCAGGATGGGAGACCCAGTACTTC.

This chain uses TRBV4-3 with TRBJ1-4, with D unclear. The V end lost 1 base, the J end lost 6 bases, and 9 bases lay between the germline ends. Per germline, CDR1 LGHNA and CDR2 YSLEER. The CDR3 is 14 residues long. The CDR3 nucleotides read TGCGCCAGCAGCCAAGTATACAGAGATGAAAAACTGTTTTTT. As protein: CASSQVYRDEKLFF.

The rearrangement links TRBV20-1 to TRBJ1-2; maybe TRBD1 (6 bases). V lost 2 bases, J lost 4 bases, and 11 bases lay in between. Germline V gives CDR1 DFQATT, CDR2 SNEGSKA (reference sequence). CDR3 size: 13 residues. The CDR3 DNA is TGCAGTGCTAGACCAGGGACATTCTATGGCTACACCTTC. This encodes CSARPGTFYGYTF.

This rearrangement joins TRBV28 to TRBJ2-5, with 8 bases identical to TRBD2. The V gene end was trimmed by 3 bases and the J gene end by 7 bases; junction bases not matched to a gene: 10. From germline, CDR1 is MDHEN and CDR2 SYDVKM. This CDR3 spans 15 amino acids. The CDR3 here is CASSLVAGGVWTQYF. Written as DNA, the CDR3 is TGTGCCAGCAGTTTGGTGGCGGGGGGAGTTTGGACCCAGTACTTC.

This chain connects TRBV20-1 to TRBJ2-2, with D possibly being TRBD1 or TRBD2 (7 bases each). The CDR3 runs 16 residues. V shed 0 bases and J shed 0 bases, with 11 bases lying between them. The germline gives CDR1 DFQATT, CDR2 SNEGSKA (reference sequence). The CDR3 DNA follows: TGCAGTGCTAGAGACAGGGGGAGGGCGAACACCGGGGAGCTGTTTTTT. Its protein product is CSARDRGRANTGELFF.

This clonotype was picked up a small number of times. The chain couples TRBV6-5 to TRBJ1-4; D is perhaps TRBD1 (6 bases). V was cut by 1 base and J by 9 bases, with 15 bases left in between. Germline CDR1 is MNHEY and CDR2 is SVGAGI. The CDR3 has 15 amino acids. The CDR3 nucleotides read TGTGCCAGCAGTTACTATCCAGGGGAGAGAAAAAAACTGTTTTTT. This translates into CASSYYPGERKKLFF.

This clonotype has ten or more counts. CDR3 nucleotides: TGCAGCGTTGACCGAGGGGCCACTGAAGCTTTCTTT. Protein sequence: CSVDRGATEAFF. The V gene is TRBV29-1, the J gene TRBJ1-1; TRBD1 is a possible D gene (5 bases). The CDR3 runs 12 residues. The germline V gene encodes CDR1 SQVTM and CDR2 ANQGSEA. V shed 3 bases and J shed 4 bases, with 9 bases lying between them. The full variable domain, rest sourced from reference TRBV29-1 and TRBJ1-1, is SAVISQKPSRDICQRGTSLTIQCQVDSQVTMMFWYRQQPGQSLTLIATANQGSEATYESGFVIDKFPISRPNLTFSTLTVSNMSPEDSSIYLCSVDRGATEAFFGQGTRLTVV.

The chain carries TRBV5-1 and TRBJ1-5; no clear D gene. Germline values: CDR1 SGHRS, CDR2 YFSETQ. The CDR3 sequence is 13 residues long. V lost 0 bases to trimming and J lost 6 bases, with 7 bases between them. The CDR3 bases are TGCGCCAGCAGCTTGGGCTGGCCTCAGCCCCAGCATTTT. Protein product: CASSLGWPQPQHF.

This sequence joins TRBV12-3 or TRBV12-4 and TRBJ1-3; the D gene is possibly TRBD1 (5 bases). The CDR3 runs 13 residues. V dropped 9 bases and J dropped 0 bases, with 9 bases sitting between them. CDR3 residues: CARTGRSGNTIYF. The CDR3 DNA is TGTGCCAGAACAGGCCGCTCTGGAAACACCATATATTTT.

The chain uses TRBV6-5 and TRBJ2-5, with D tentatively TRBD2 (5 bases). The CDR3 covers 12 residues. Trimming took 7 bases from V and 5 from J, leaving 11 bases between them. The germline V gene has CDR1 MNHEY and CDR2 SVGAGI. CDR3 bases: TGTGCCAGCACCCGAACGGGGGAGACCCAGTACTTC. Its protein is CASTRTGETQYF.

In its sample, this clonotype was seen a few times. The V call is TRBV16, the J call TRBJ2-7; D gene unclear. Germline-derived CDR1 and CDR2 are KGHSY and FQNENV. The CDR3 is 13 residues long. Trimming left V 4 bases short and J 4 bases short, with 11 bases between. CDR3 sequence: CASSPQGTYEQYF. The CDR3 DNA reads TGTGCCAGCAGCCCGCAAGGTACATACGAGCAGTACTTC. Filled out from reference TRBV16 and TRBJ2-7, the complete variable domain reads GEEVAQTPKHLVRGEGQKAKLYCAPIKGHSYVFWYQQVLKNEFKFLISFQNENVFDETGMPKERFSAKCLPNSPCSLEIQATKLEDSAVYFCASSPQGTYEQYFGPGTRLTVT.